This TCR beta chain was identified during a study of blood T cell repertoires in COVID-19 (dated by TCRdb to 2019 to 2021). Regarding the research as a whole: Collaborator samples came from the United States, Italy and Spain and covered acute and convalescent phases of COVID-19. The prospective study material was composed of cDNA or gDNA derived from T cells, B-cell-depleted T cells, or PBMCs. Sample metadata almost always included a de-identified subject ID, COVID-19 status, age in years and sex. Subjects who had been exposed to COVID-19, were actively infected with it, or had recovered from it provided the deeply sampled blood TCRbeta repertoires that made up the dataset. HLA class I and class II types, where available, came from metadata supplied by the sample provider rather than from assay-based typing. The repertoires were released in a freely available public database meant as a resource for research on the immune response to SARS-CoV-2. Samples were obtained from the ongoing ImmuneRACE study (first 160 participants) and from 1,200 or so subjects provided by 6 global collaborators. What the authors observed across the whole study: Clinical and demographic metadata were provided uncurated, with the amount varying by source and participant.

For this clone: Its antigen has not been determined. There are no base qualities to consult, and no much larger clone falls within one base.

Participants in the prospective study were enrolled through a virtual design, were aged roughly 18 to 100 years, and lived in 24 United States geographic areas. In the prospective study, cohorts were assigned on the basis of participant-reported clinical history obtained from a screening survey and a study questionnaire. In the prospective study, mobile phlebotomists collected whole blood, serum and a nasopharyngeal or oropharyngeal swab from each participant. Additional blood draws and questionnaires over an approximately 2-month period could optionally be provided by prospective study participants. Before DNA extraction, blood samples from the prospective study were shipped at room temperature or frozen. The immunoSEQ Assay, a bias-controlled multiplex PCR, was used to amplify TCRbeta CDR3 regions from genomic DNA. Per the authors' processing: The number of nucleated cells in each sample was estimated by amplification of reference gene primers within the assay. To quantify the absolute abundance of each unique TCRbeta CDR3 rearrangement, sequence reads were collapsed and filtered. For each sample, productive Simpson clonality was calculated as the square root of Simpson's diversity index over productive rearrangements. What TCRdb holds here is the immuneACCESS table cut down to in-frame rearrangements. Part of the clones is not present; checked against another copy, under half of the missing clones reflect an unresolved V gene, and the others are unexplained. V and J calls and clone size are given by that table; D and trimming were obtained from the DNA. Here the sample has about 250,000 clones; approximately 90% occur a single time. The ten largest clones capture 2.6% of the sample.

Input material: PBMCs or T cells enriched from blood (not recorded which). The source of this sequence is a woman aged 30 to 39 with acute COVID-19.

The CDR3 protein is CASSSGQGLSYEQYF. The sequenced DNA: TGCGCCAGCAGCTCTGGACAGGGGCTATCCTACGAGCAGTACTTC. The rearrangement combines TRBV5-1 with TRBJ2-7, and 9 bases in between align with TRBD1. There are 15 amino acids in the CDR3, from cysteine to phenylalanine inclusive. Left in the record is the CDR3 DNA by itself, 45 bases read in frame from the first base. From a lookup of the germline V gene, CDR1 and CDR2 are SGHRS and YFSETQ. After removal of 3 bases from V and 1 base from J, the junction retains 5 bases not matched to a gene. The full variable domain, completed from the reference TRBV5-1 and TRBJ2-7 proteins outside the CDR3, reads KAGVTQTPRYLIKTRGQQVTLSCSPISGHRSVSWYQQTPGQGLQFLFEYFSETQRNKGNFPGRFSGRQFSNSRSEMNVSTLELGDSALYLCASSSGQGLSYEQYFGPGTRLTVT.